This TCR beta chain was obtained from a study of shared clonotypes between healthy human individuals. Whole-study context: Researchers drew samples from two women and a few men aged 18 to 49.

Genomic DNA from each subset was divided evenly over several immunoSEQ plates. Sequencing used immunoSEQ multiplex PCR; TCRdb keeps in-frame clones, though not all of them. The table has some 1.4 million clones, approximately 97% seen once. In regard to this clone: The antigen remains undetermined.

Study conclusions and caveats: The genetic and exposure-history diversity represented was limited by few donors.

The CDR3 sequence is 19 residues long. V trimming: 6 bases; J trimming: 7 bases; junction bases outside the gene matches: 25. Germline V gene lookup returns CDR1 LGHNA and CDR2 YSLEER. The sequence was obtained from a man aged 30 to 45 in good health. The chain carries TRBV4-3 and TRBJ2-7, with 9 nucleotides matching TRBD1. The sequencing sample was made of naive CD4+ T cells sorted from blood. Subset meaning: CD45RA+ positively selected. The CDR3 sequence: CASRRPGTGCLPPPGEQYF. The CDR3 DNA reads TGCGCCAGCAGACGTCCCGGGACAGGGTGTCTCCCACCGCCGGGGGAGCAGTACTTC.